A selection of T cell receptor beta chains follows, all from one sample in a study of T cells in Graves' hyperthyroidism and ophthalmopathy. TCRdb reanalysed the multiplex PCR reads using MiXCR and keeps one entry per CDR3 protein. The sample lists around 290,000 distinct CDR3 sequences, approximately 13% occurring once. The material sequenced was blood. These receptors were obtained from a woman in her thirties or forties with Graves' hyperthyroidism. CDR3s include the opening cysteine and the closing phenylalanine or tryptophan. D genes are given only for firm matches. The size field is filled for only some rows; it gives once, few, many or a size class.

D gene	clone size	V gene	J gene	CDR3 protein	CDR3 DNA
.	few	TRBV24-1	TRBJ2-3	CATSDTLTDTQYF	TGTGCCACCAGTGATACACTGACAGATACGCAGTATTTT
.	few	TRBV18	TRBJ1-4	CASSLRTATNEKLFF	TGTGCCAGCTCACTGAGGACTGCAACTAATGAAAAACTGTTTTTT
.	.	TRBV7-9	TRBJ2-5	CASSFIGMYQETQHF	TGTGCCAGCAGCTTTATAGGGATGTACCAAGAGACCCAGCACTTC
.	many	TRBV7-2	TRBJ2-6	CASSFRVSGANVLTF	TGTGCCAGCAGCTTCCGGGTCTCTGGGGCCAACGTCCTGACTTTC
TRBD1	many	TRBV3-1	TRBJ1-2	CASSSGQDYGYTF	TGTGCCAGCAGCTCAGGACAGGACTATGGCTACACCTTC
.	few	TRBV4-2	TRBJ1-4	CASSQESDRGKLFF	TGTGCCAGCAGCCAAGAGTCCGATAGAGGAAAACTGTTTTTT
TRBD2	many	TRBV12-3/TRBV12-4	TRBJ2-1	CASTPGLGSQFF	TGTGCCAGCACCCCGGGACTAGGTTCTCAGTTCTTC
.	many	TRBV28	TRBJ1-2	CASSYPLSDGDYGYTF	TGTGCCAGCAGTTATCCCCTTTCTGACGGGGACTATGGCTACACCTTC
.	many	TRBV20-1	TRBJ1-6	CSARVDANSPLHF	TGCAGTGCTAGAGTGGACGCGAATTCACCCCTCCACTTT
TRBD2	many	TRBV9	TRBJ2-1	CASRGSGGNEQFF	TGTGCCAGCAGGGGTAGCGGGGGCAATGAGCAGTTCTTC
.	many	TRBV20-1	TRBJ1-2	CSASQRLVSIGYTF	TGCAGTGCTAGCCAGCGCCTAGTCAGCATAGGCTACACCTTC
.	few	TRBV20-1	TRBJ2-2	CSANPLGSNTGELFF	TGCAGTGCTAACCCACTCGGGTCCAACACCGGGGAGCTGTTTTTT
TRBD2	many	TRBV7-9	TRBJ2-3	CASRDLVESGRDTTDTQYF	TGTGCCAGCAGAGATCTCGTAGAGAGCGGGAGGGACACCACAGATACGCAGTATTTT
.	many	TRBV6-2/TRBV6-3	TRBJ2-2	CASSYWPGELFF	TGTGCCAGCAGTTATTGGCCCGGGGAGCTGTTTTTT
.	many	TRBV2	TRBJ2-3	CASSEGVSTDTQYF	TGTGCCAGCAGTGAGGGAGTTAGCACAGATACGCAGTATTTT
.	many	TRBV27	TRBJ1-4	CASSTLGGGYEKLFF	TGTGCCAGCAGTACCCTCGGAGGGGGATACGAAAAACTGTTTTTT
.	many	TRBV2	TRBJ1-2	CASSEESGRAGYTF	TGTGCCAGCAGTGAAGAATCAGGAAGGGCCGGCTACACCTTC
.	many	TRBV20-1	TRBJ1-3	CSARGGVIENTIYF	TGCAGTGCTAGGGGGGGTGTCATAGAGAACACCATATATTTT
TRBD2	many	TRBV19	TRBJ2-5	CASSKREVQETQYF	TGTGCCAGTAGCAAGCGGGAGGTTCAAGAGACCCAGTACTTC